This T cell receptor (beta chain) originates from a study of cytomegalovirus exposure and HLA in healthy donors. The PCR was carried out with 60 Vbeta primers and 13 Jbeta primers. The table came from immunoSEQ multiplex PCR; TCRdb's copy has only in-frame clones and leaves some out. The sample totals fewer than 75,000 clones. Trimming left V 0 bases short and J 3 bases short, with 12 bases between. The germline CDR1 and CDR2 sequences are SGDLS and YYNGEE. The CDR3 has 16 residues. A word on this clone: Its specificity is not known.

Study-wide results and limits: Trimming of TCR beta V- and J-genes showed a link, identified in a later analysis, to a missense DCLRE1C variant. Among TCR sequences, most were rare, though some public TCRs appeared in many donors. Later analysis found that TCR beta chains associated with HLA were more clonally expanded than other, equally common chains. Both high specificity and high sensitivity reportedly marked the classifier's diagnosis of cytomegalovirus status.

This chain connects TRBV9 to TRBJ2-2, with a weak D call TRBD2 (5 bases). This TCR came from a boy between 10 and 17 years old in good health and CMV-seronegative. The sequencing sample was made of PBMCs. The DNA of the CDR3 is TGTGCCAGCAGCGTAGACCGGGGTTGGGACACCGGGGAGCTGTTTTTT. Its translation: CASSVDRGWDTGELFF.